These 29 T cell receptor beta chains came from one sample sequenced in a study of OX40 agonist ivuxolimab in advanced cancers. The method was immunoSEQ multiplex PCR; TCRdb's version includes in-frame clones alone and lacks a portion of them. The table shows roughly 75,000 clones, with about 88% occurring only once. The specimen was CD4+ or CD8+ T cells sorted from blood, collected in a trial of the OX40 agonist ivuxolimab. These TCRs come from an adult with an advanced solid tumor such as melanoma, head and neck, liver or kidney cancer.

The chain is built from TRBV7-9 and TRBJ2-7; D not certain. Germline V CDR1 and CDR2: SEHNR, FQNEAQ (reference sequence). This CDR3 has 15 amino acids. V shed 5 bases and J shed 1 base, with 15 bases lying between them. The CDR3 bases are TGTGCCAGCAGCCCCCCGGGTGCCGTTTCCTACGAGCAGTACTTC. Amino acid sequence: CASSPPGAVSYEQYF.

V and J are TRBV10-1 and TRBJ2-7; TRBD1 matches 9 bases. Germline assignment: CDR1 WNHNN and CDR2 SYGVQD (reference sequence). With 5 bases clipped from V and 4 bases from J, the junction kept 9 bases outside the gene matches. This CDR3 contains 15 residues. In DNA, the CDR3 is TGCGCCAGCAGTCCACCCGGACAGGGGCGATACGAGCAGTACTTC. It is translated as CASSPPGQGRYEQYF.

V and J are TRBV5-4 and TRBJ2-3; D unclear. CDR1 SGHNT and CDR2 YYREEE come from the germline V gene (reference sequence). The V end was cut by 2 bases, the J end by 2 bases, with 9 bases between. CDR3 length equals 14 residues. CDR3 region: CASSFEGHTDTQYF. CDR3 coding DNA: TGTGCCAGCAGCTTCGAAGGGCACACAGATACGCAGTATTTT.

A few counts support this clone. Distinct nucleotide sequences in the sample also encode this CDR3. This chain uses TRBV7-9 with TRBJ1-2; D is unclear. Germline values: CDR1 SEHNR, CDR2 FQNEAQ (reference sequence). The CDR3 sequence is 13 residues long. Trimming removed 5 bases at V and 4 bases at J, with 11 bases between. The CDR3 DNA reads TGTGCCAGCAGCCCTGGACTGATCTATGGCTACACCTTC. This translates into CASSPGLIYGYTF.

CDR3 sequence reads: CASVPGQGGEQYF. In DNA form, the CDR3 reads TGTGCCAGCGTACCGGGACAGGGGGGCGAGCAGTACTTC. This sequence joins TRBV6-1 and TRBJ2-7; TRBD1 matches 11 bases. Trimming removed 8 bases from V and 6 bases from J; junction bases left unmatched: 6. The CDR3 has 13 residues. Per germline, CDR1 MNHNS and CDR2 SASEGT.

The chain has TRBV28 and TRBJ2-7; D not resolved. V shed 5 bases and J shed 6 bases, with 8 bases lying between them. Germline CDR1 is MDHEN and CDR2 is SYDVKM. CDR3 size: 11 residues. The CDR3 protein is CASSLKGEQYF. The CDR3 DNA follows: TGTGCCAGCAGTCTCAAAGGCGAGCAGTACTTC.

This clone was seen a few times. V gene TRBV12-2 combines with J gene TRBJ1-6; TRBD1, as called in the table, went unchecked against the DNA. TRBV12-2 is listed as a pseudogene. The CDR3 is 12 amino acids. The CDR3 region is CGKGQYNSPLHF. CDR3 bases: TGTGGGAAAGGACAGTATAATTCACCCCTCCACTTT.

This chain links TRBV5-1 with TRBJ1-2; the match to TRBD1 covers 7 bases. CDR1 and CDR2 (germline): SGHRS, YFSETQ. The CDR3 has 13 amino acids. Trimming at V came to 7 bases and at J to 4 bases, leaving 7 bases not matched to a gene. The CDR3 DNA reads as TGCGCCAGCGCCGATGACAGGGTCTATGGCTACACCTTC. This codes for CASADDRVYGYTF.

The chain couples TRBV7-2 to TRBJ1-2; D unclear. The CDR3 is made up of 13 amino acids. Trimming took 1 base from V and 5 from J, leaving 8 bases between them. Per germline, CDR1 SGHTA and CDR2 FQGNSA. The CDR3 region is CASSLGTVYGYTF. CDR3 bases: TGTGCCAGCAGCTTAGGAACGGTATATGGCTACACCTTC.

The chain couples TRBV27 to TRBJ2-1, with D uncertain. The CDR3 extends over 12 amino acids. CDR1 and CDR2 (germline): MNHEY, SMNVEV (reference sequence). The germline V and J ends were trimmed by 6 bases and 5 bases, with 8 bases remaining between them. CDR3 bases: TGTGCCAGCAGGACTGGGAACAATGAGCAGTTCTTC. Amino acids: CASRTGNNEQFF.

This clone was seen only once. V usage is TRBV9 and J usage is TRBJ2-7, with D possibly TRBD2 on 6 matching bases. Germline V gene data show CDR1 as SGDLS and CDR2 as YYNGEE. The CDR3 totals 15 residues. V was trimmed by 4 bases and J by 2 bases, leaving 16 bases between them. The CDR3, as DNA: TGTGCCAGCAGCCAGGAGGGACGGAGTGCCTACGAGCAGTACTTC. Its protein product is CASSQEGRSAYEQYF.

The V gene is TRBV5-4, the J gene TRBJ1-2; a weak D match, TRBD1 (6 bases). V dropped 0 bases and J dropped 5 bases, with 8 bases sitting between them. The CDR3 length is 13 residues. CDR1 SGHNT and CDR2 YYREEE come from the germline V gene (reference sequence). This CDR3 reads CASSLAGDYGYTF. CDR3 nucleotide sequence: TGTGCCAGCAGCTTGGCAGGGGATTATGGCTACACCTTC. The full variable domain, completed using reference TRBV5-4 and TRBJ1-2, is ETGVTQSPTHLIKTRGQQVTLRCSSQSGHNTVSWYQQALGQGPQFIFQYYREEENGRGNFPPRFSGLQFPNYSSELNVNALELDDSALYLCASSLAGDYGYTFGSGTRLTVV.

This chain connects TRBV5-1 to TRBJ2-1; 9 positions match TRBD2. Trimming took 3 bases from V and 2 from J; bases not matched to a gene: 12. The germline V gene encodes CDR1 SGHRS and CDR2 YFSETQ. There are 18 residues in the CDR3. The chain's CDR3 is CASSSTPSSSGAYNEQFF. In DNA form, the CDR3 reads TGCGCCAGCAGCTCAACTCCTTCATCTAGCGGGGCCTACAATGAGCAGTTCTTC.

This chain connects TRBV7-2 to TRBJ2-7, with D uncertain. V shed 2 bases and J shed 2 bases, with 7 bases lying between them. This CDR3 is 13 amino acids long. CDR1 and CDR2 (germline): SGHTA, FQGNSA. The DNA for the CDR3 is TGTGCCAGCAGCTTATATGGAACCTACGAGCAGTACTTC. The encoded protein is CASSLYGTYEQYF.

The chain combines TRBV7-8 with TRBJ2-2; 7 bases align to TRBD2. V gave up 5 bases and J gave up 4 bases; unmatched junction bases: 7. This CDR3 has 15 residues. Germline lookup yields CDR1 SGHVS and CDR2 FQNEAQ. CDR3 coding DNA: TGTGCCAGCAGCCCCCCGGGACTAAGCACCGGGGAGCTGTTTTTT. Its translation: CASSPPGLSTGELFF. The whole variable domain, remainder taken from reference TRBV7-8 and TRBJ2-2, is GAGVSQSPRYKVAKRGQDVALRCDPISGHVSLFWYQQALGQGPEFLTYFQNEAQLDKSGLPSDRFFAERPEGSVSTLKIQRTQQEDSAVYLCASSPPGLSTGELFFGEGSRLTVL.

J is TRBJ2-7 and V is TRBV9, with D unclear. Germline values: CDR1 SGDLS, CDR2 YYNGEE. V lost 1 base and J 0 bases, leaving 11 bases between the germline ends. The CDR3 spans 15 residues. The CDR3 is CASSVYPTSSYEQYF. For the CDR3, the DNA is TGTGCCAGCAGCGTATACCCCACCAGCTCCTACGAGCAGTACTTC.

This clone has only a few counts. The chain employs TRBV7-2 and TRBJ2-5; 7 bases agree with TRBD1. The CDR3 has 15 amino acids. Germline V CDR1 and CDR2: SGHTA, FQGNSA. V shed 5 bases, J shed 2 bases, and the junction held 8 bases outside the gene matches. The CDR3 region has the DNA TGTGCCAGCAGCCCTTGGGACAGTCAGCAAGAGACCCAGTACTTC. Protein: CASSPWDSQQETQYF.

The V call is TRBV28, the J call TRBJ2-3, with TRBD2 as a possible D gene (5 bases). The V end lost 6 bases, the J end lost 0 bases, and 10 bases lay between the germline ends. Germline V gene sequence: CDR1 MDHEN, CDR2 SYDVKM. The CDR3 runs 14 residues. CDR3 in amino acids: CASRGGASTDTQYF. Written as DNA, the CDR3 is TGTGCCAGCAGAGGAGGCGCTAGCACAGATACGCAGTATTTT.

This chain links TRBV27 with TRBJ1-2; D is ambiguous. Germline V gene data show CDR1 as MNHEY and CDR2 as SMNVEV (reference sequence). V was clipped by 0 bases and J by 2 bases, with 10 bases between them. This CDR3 has 15 amino acids. The CDR3 nucleotides are TGTGCCAGCAGTTTATCGAGTTCCCAAAACTATGGCTACACCTTC. Its translation: CASSLSSSQNYGYTF.

V and J are TRBV6-1 and TRBJ2-7, with D unresolved. Trimming took 4 bases from V and 4 from J, leaving 8 bases between them. CDR1 and CDR2 (germline): MNHNS, SASEGT. The CDR3 runs 12 residues. This CDR3 reads CASSVLRYEQYF. The CDR3 DNA is TGTGCCAGCAGTGTGCTTCGATACGAGCAGTACTTC.

The CDR3 reads CASSLPGASSEKLFF. DNA for the CDR3: TGTGCCAGCAGCTTGCCCGGGGCCAGCAGCGAAAAACTGTTTTTT. The chain combines TRBV5-4 with TRBJ1-4, with a possible D match to TRBD1 (5 bases). Between the trimmed V and J ends, which lost 1 base and 8 bases, there was a span of 15 bases. Germline CDR1 SGHNT, CDR2 YYREEE (reference sequence). The CDR3 is 15 amino acids.

V gene TRBV6-1 combines with J gene TRBJ2-3; no clear D gene. Per the germline V gene, CDR1 is MNHNS and CDR2 is SASEGT. This CDR3 spans 16 amino acids. V dropped 3 bases and J dropped 2 bases, with 15 bases sitting between them. The CDR3 loop is CASSDAVDSNTDTQYF. CDR3 in DNA: TGTGCCAGCAGTGATGCAGTAGACTCTAACACAGATACGCAGTATTTT.

This clone has just a few counts. This chain links TRBV6-1 with TRBJ1-2; D is ambiguous. The CDR3 consists of 11 residues. Deletions cut 0 bases from V and 8 bases from J, with 4 bases between. The germline gives CDR1 MNHNS, CDR2 SASEGT. The DNA of the CDR3 is TGTGCCAGCAGTGAAGCTCGGGGCTACACCTTC. Translating gives CASSEARGYTF.

The chain employs TRBV4-3 and TRBJ1-2; D is perhaps TRBD1 (6 bases). Between the trimmed V and J ends, which lost 0 bases and 4 bases, there was a span of 12 bases. From germline, CDR1 is LGHNA and CDR2 YSLEER. CDR3 length: 15 residues. CDR3 in amino acids: CASSQDEGTSYGYTF. The CDR3 region has the DNA TGCGCCAGCAGCCAAGACGAGGGGACAAGCTATGGCTACACCTTC.

The V and J genes are TRBV4-3 and TRBJ2-7; the D gene could be TRBD1 or TRBD2 (5 bases each). This CDR3 region has 15 residues. Germline CDR1 is LGHNA and CDR2 is YSLEER. V gave up 4 bases and J gave up 0 bases, with 13 bases separating them. The CDR3 nucleotides are TGCGCCAGCAGCCTCCATGGGGACGGCTCCTACGAGCAGTACTTC. Translating gives CASSLHGDGSYEQYF.

This rearrangement joins TRBV4-3 to TRBJ2-3; possible D gene TRBD1, 6 bases. V gave up 4 bases and J gave up 0 bases, with 11 bases separating them. CDR1 is LGHNA and CDR2 is YSLEER in the germline V gene. CDR3 length: 15 residues. CDR3 coding DNA: TGCGCCAGCAGCCGGACAGCAACTAGCACAGATACGCAGTATTTT. This codes for CASSRTATSTDTQYF.

The chain's CDR3 is CASSRISGRGYNEQFF. CDR3 bases: TGTGCCAGCAGCCGAATCAGCGGGAGGGGTTACAATGAGCAGTTCTTC. V is TRBV7-2 and J is TRBJ2-1; 10 bases line up with TRBD2. Per germline, CDR1 SGHTA and CDR2 FQGNSA. V was clipped by 5 bases and J by 4 bases; unmatched bases: 8. The CDR3 covers 16 residues.

The chain employs TRBV6-1 and TRBJ2-3; D possibly uses TRBD1 or TRBD2 (5 bases each). CDR3 size: 16 residues. The V gene lost 4 bases and the J gene lost 1 base, with 15 bases spanning the gap. CDR1 and CDR2 from the germline V gene are MNHNS and SASEGT. The CDR3 region is CASSVSGATRTDTQYF. DNA of the CDR3: TGTGCCAGCAGTGTCTCCGGGGCGACCCGCACAGATACGCAGTATTTT.

This clone came up once. The chain joins TRBV12-5 to TRBJ2-2, with TRBD2 matching over 10 bases. Germline V gives CDR1 LGHNT, CDR2 FRNRAP. This CDR3 is built from 15 residues. V dropped 0 bases and J dropped 5; count of bases not matched to a gene: 0. In DNA form, the CDR3 reads TGTGCTAGTGGTTTGGTAGCGGGAGGGACCGGGGAGCTGTTTTTT. Translating gives CASGLVAGGTGELFF.